The 24 T cell receptor beta chains below were found in one sample sequenced in a study of blood T cell repertoires in COVID-19. TCRdb's copy holds only in-frame clones and misses some; the assay was immunoSEQ multiplex PCR. The sample holds approximately 210,000 clones, about 88% seen once. The specimen sequenced was peripheral blood. The receptors shown here come from a man in his forties with acute or convalescent COVID-19.

Only a few counts were recorded for this clone. The chain combines TRBV30 with TRBJ1-1; tentative D call: TRBD1 (5 bases). Germline assignment: CDR1 GTSNPN and CDR2 SVGIG (reference sequence). This CDR3 is 13 amino acids long. With 4 bases removed from V and 2 bases from J, the gap between germline ends came to 11 bases. The CDR3 nucleotides read TGTGCCTGGACCAAAGGGGAAAACACTGAAGCTTTCTTT. Protein sequence: CAWTKGENTEAFF.

The chain has TRBV30 and TRBJ2-3; no reliable D call. The V and J ends lost 0 bases and 5 bases respectively, with 9 bases between them. Germline lookup yields CDR1 GTSNPN and CDR2 SVGIG (reference sequence). The CDR3 length is 13 residues. The CDR3 sequence: CAWSVGTVDTQYF. In nucleotides, the CDR3 is TGTGCCTGGAGTGTCGGTACGGTAGATACGCAGTATTTT.

The rearrangement links TRBV10-1 to TRBJ1-1, with 8 bases identical to TRBD1. The CDR3 runs to 14 residues. Germline trimming cut 6 bases from V and 1 base from J; bases unmatched to any gene: 4. Germline CDR1 WNHNN, CDR2 SYGVQD (reference sequence). CDR3 in DNA: TGCGCCAGCAGCGAGGGACAGGAGAACACTGAAGCTTTCTTT. Translating gives CASSEGQENTEAFF.

About this clone itself: The sample carries other DNA sequences with the same CDR3. This rearrangement joins TRBV6-5 to TRBJ1-2; tentative D call: TRBD1 (6 bases). Per germline, CDR1 MNHEY and CDR2 SVGAGI. This CDR3 has 13 amino acids. The V end lost 2 bases, the J end lost 2 bases, and 6 bases lay between the germline ends. The CDR3 region has the DNA TGTGCCAGCAGTTACGGGGGCAACTATGGCTACACCTTC. Translated, it gives CASSYGGNYGYTF.

Only one count was recorded for this clone. The chain uses TRBV5-1 and TRBJ2-7; no definite D call. The V end was cut by 0 bases, the J end by 7 bases, with 8 bases between. This CDR3 has 12 amino acids. Per germline, CDR1 SGHRS and CDR2 YFSETQ. The CDR3 here is CASSLGAEEQYF. The CDR3 bases are TGCGCCAGCAGCTTGGGGGCAGAAGAGCAGTACTTC.

CDR3 amino acids: CASSSPMTGEFNEQFF. CDR3 bases: TGTGCCAGCAGCTCGCCTATGACAGGGGAGTTTAATGAGCAGTTCTTC. This chain links TRBV5-4 with TRBJ2-1; 8 bases agree with TRBD1. The germline CDR1 and CDR2 sequences are SGHNT and YYREEE (reference sequence). This CDR3 is built from 16 residues. The ends lost 3 bases at V and 7 bases at J; junction bases unmatched: 12.

This clone was counted only a few times. The genes are TRBV5-6 and TRBJ1-6; 7 bases fit TRBD1. The CDR3 is 14 residues long. With 2 bases clipped from V and 8 bases from J, the junction kept 4 bases outside the gene matches. Germline V gene data show CDR1 as SGHDT and CDR2 as YYEEEE. The CDR3 nucleotides are TGTGCCAGCAGCTTCGGACAGGCCTATTCACCCCTCCACTTT. Translating gives CASSFGQAYSPLHF.

V usage is TRBV29-1 and J usage is TRBJ2-1, with TRBD1 matching 8 bases. V trimming: 6 bases; J trimming: 0 bases; junction bases outside the gene matches: 4. The CDR3 loop spans 14 amino acids. From germline, CDR1 is SQVTM and CDR2 ANQGSEA. Here the CDR3 DNA reads TGCAGCGTGCACAGGGGGAGCTCCTACAATGAGCAGTTCTTC. Translating gives CSVHRGSSYNEQFF.

The rearrangement joins TRBV10-2 to TRBJ2-1; maybe TRBD2 (5 bases). This CDR3 region has 12 residues. From germline, CDR1 is WSHSY and CDR2 SAAADI. Trimming took off 8 bases at V and 6 bases at J, with 11 bases between the two ends. The CDR3 DNA sequence: TGCGCCAGCGGACGGAGCGGCAATGAGCAGTTCTTC. This translates into CASGRSGNEQFF.

J is TRBJ2-1 and V is TRBV27; 13 bases match TRBD2. The CDR3 runs to 19 residues. The germline CDR1 and CDR2 sequences are MNHEY and SMNVEV (reference sequence). V trimming: 4 bases; J trimming: 7 bases; junction bases outside the gene matches: 16. DNA for the CDR3: TGTGCCAGCAGTTCCCCCCGGGACAGGGGACTAGCGGGGCGGAATGAGCAGTTCTTC. It codes for CASSSPRDRGLAGRNEQFF.

This clone was seen a handful of times. This chain connects TRBV9 to TRBJ2-2, with TRBD2 matching over 8 bases. CDR1 is SGDLS and CDR2 is YYNGEE in the germline V gene. CDR3 length: 16 residues. Losses at the gene ends were 0 bases for V and 6 bases for J; bases not matched to a gene: 7. CDR3 region: CASSVGSGSRAGELFF. CDR3 DNA: TGTGCCAGCAGCGTAGGGAGCGGGAGTCGAGCCGGGGAGCTGTTTTTT.

With respect to this clone: The junction differs from germline at one of its ends, possibly a read error. The genes are TRBV7-9 and TRBJ1-3, with 7 bases matching TRBD1. The germline V gene encodes CDR1 SEHNR and CDR2 FQNEAQ (reference sequence). The CDR3 has 12 residues. CDR3 in amino acids: CASSLVQGIGDF. The CDR3 nucleotides are TGTGCCAGCAGCTTAGTACAGGGGATTGGGGATTTT.

This chain connects TRBV18 to TRBJ1-3; a weak D match, TRBD1 (6 bases). Trimming left V 6 bases short and J 4 bases short, with 19 bases between. The CDR3 length is 16 residues. Germline V CDR1 and CDR2: KGHSH, LQKENI. The CDR3 nucleotides read TGTGCCAGCTCCCTAGGACAGCCCTCTCAAGGAAACACCATATATTTT. As protein: CASSLGQPSQGNTIYF.

The chain uses TRBV25-1 and TRBJ2-7; 8 nucleotides line up with TRBD1. CDR1 and CDR2 from the germline V gene are MGHDK and SYGVNS. Losses at the gene ends were 1 base for V and 4 bases for J; bases not matched to a gene: 3. The CDR3 runs to 14 residues. CDR3 nucleotides: TGTGCCAGCAGTGAATTTGACAGGGGTTACGAGCAGTACTTC. Translation gives CASSEFDRGYEQYF.

This rearrangement joins TRBV6-5 to TRBJ1-1, with 8 positions matching TRBD1. The CDR3 sequence is 15 residues long. J was trimmed by 4 bases and V by 5 bases; bases with no gene match: 9. Germline loops: CDR1 MNHEY, CDR2 SVGAGI. CDR3 loop: CASSTRQGLGTEAFF. CDR3 bases: TGTGCCAGCAGTACACGACAGGGGCTTGGCACTGAAGCTTTCTTT.

V is TRBV14 and J is TRBJ2-7; D is possibly TRBD2 (5 bases). Trimming removed 4 bases at V and 3 bases at J, with 16 bases between. The germline CDR1 and CDR2 sequences are SGHDN and FVKESK. This CDR3 spans 15 amino acids. Here the CDR3 reads CASSLASGGFYEQYF. For the CDR3, the DNA is TGTGCCAGCAGCCTTGCAAGCGGAGGCTTCTACGAGCAGTACTTC.

The chain links TRBV18 to TRBJ2-7; 12 bases agree with TRBD2. In germline, CDR1 is KGHSH, CDR2 LQKENI. V was clipped by 3 bases and J by 7 bases; unmatched bases: 10. The CDR3 has 16 amino acids. The CDR3 here is CASSPQLAGGRGEQYF. CDR3 DNA sequence: TGTGCCAGCTCACCGCAACTAGCGGGAGGCCGCGGGGAGCAGTACTTC. Based on the CDR3 plus reference TRBV18 and TRBJ2-7, the full variable domain is NAGVMQNPRHLVRRRGQEARLRCSPMKGHSHVYWYRQLPEEGLKFMVYLQKENIIDESGMPKERFSAEFPKEGPSILRIQQVVRGDSAAYFCASSPQLAGGRGEQYFGPGTRLTVT.

This sequence joins TRBV5-1 and TRBJ2-1, with D maybe TRBD2 (6 bases). The V gene lost 5 bases and the J gene lost 2 bases, with 14 bases spanning the gap. In germline, CDR1 is SGHRS, CDR2 YFSETQ. The CDR3 consists of 15 residues. CDR3 in DNA: TGCGCCAGCAGTCCCGGGAGCACCACCTACAATGAGCAGTTCTTC. Protein: CASSPGSTTYNEQFF.

The chain uses TRBV6-2 or TRBV6-3 and TRBJ2-7, with 8 bases fitting TRBD2. Per the germline V gene, CDR1 is MNHEY and CDR2 is SVGEGT. This CDR3 is built from 15 residues. V shed 6 bases, J shed 1 base, and the junction held 8 bases outside the gene matches. The CDR3 spells CASSARAGGSYEQYF. CDR3 in DNA: TGTGCCAGCAGCGCACGGGCGGGAGGATCCTACGAGCAGTACTTC.

The rearrangement uses TRBV18 and TRBJ1-6; 7 bases align to TRBD1. CDR1 KGHSH and CDR2 LQKENI come from the germline V gene. This CDR3 is built from 15 residues. Losses at the gene ends were 3 bases for V and 12 bases for J; bases not matched to a gene: 11. CDR3 bases: TGTGCCAGCTCACCTTGGACAGGTTCAGTGGAACCCCTCCACTTT. It yields the protein CASSPWTGSVEPLHF. The full variable domain, rest sourced from reference TRBV18 and TRBJ1-6, is NAGVMQNPRHLVRRRGQEARLRCSPMKGHSHVYWYRQLPEEGLKFMVYLQKENIIDESGMPKERFSAEFPKEGPSILRIQQVVRGDSAAYFCASSPWTGSVEPLHFGNGTRLTVT.

The chain employs TRBV6-5 and TRBJ1-1, with 9 bases fitting TRBD1. V dropped 7 bases and J dropped 10; count of bases not matched to a gene: 4. CDR1 is MNHEY and CDR2 is SVGAGI in the germline V gene. The CDR3 is 11 residues long. The CDR3 here is CASMGQGRAFF. Here the CDR3 DNA reads TGTGCCAGCATGGGACAGGGAAGAGCTTTCTTT.

V usage is TRBV5-4 and J usage is TRBJ1-1, with no clear D. Trimming cost V 1 base and J 0 bases, with 7 bases left between them. The germline V gene has CDR1 SGHNT and CDR2 YYREEE (reference sequence). The CDR3 is 14 residues long. The DNA of the CDR3 is TGTGCCAGCAGCTTGAAACATTTGAACACTGAAGCTTTCTTT. Protein: CASSLKHLNTEAFF.

This clone was found once. This sequence joins TRBV7-9 and TRBJ1-6; D is unclear. The germline V gene encodes CDR1 SEHNR and CDR2 FQNEAQ (reference sequence). Trimming left V 10 bases short and J 7 bases short, with 17 bases between. There are 14 residues in the CDR3. The CDR3 DNA is TGTGCCAATGACCCTAGGGAGGTGAATTCACCCCTCCACTTT. As protein: CANDPREVNSPLHF.

This chain uses TRBV3-1 (or the pseudogene TRBV3-2) with TRBJ2-7; D not certain. The germline V gene has CDR1 LGHDT and CDR2 YNNKEL (reference sequence). The germline V and J ends were trimmed by 1 base and 0 bases, with 4 bases remaining between them. CDR3 length: 13 amino acids. The CDR3 DNA sequence: TGTGCCAGCAGCCAAGCAGGCTCCTACGAGCAGTACTTC. Protein: CASSQAGSYEQYF.